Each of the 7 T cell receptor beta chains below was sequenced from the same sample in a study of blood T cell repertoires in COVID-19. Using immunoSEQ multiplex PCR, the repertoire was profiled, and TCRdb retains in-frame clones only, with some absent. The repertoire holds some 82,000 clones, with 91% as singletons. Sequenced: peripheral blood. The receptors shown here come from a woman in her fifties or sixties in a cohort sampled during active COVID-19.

The CDR3 is CASRRQDITEAFF. The CDR3 bases are TGTGCCAGCAGGCGACAGGATATCACTGAAGCTTTCTTT. This chain joins TRBV6-5 and TRBJ1-1; D is possibly TRBD1 (6 bases). The germline V gene encodes CDR1 MNHEY and CDR2 SVGAGI. Trimming took off 6 bases at V and 4 bases at J, with 12 bases between the two ends. This CDR3 is 13 amino acids long.

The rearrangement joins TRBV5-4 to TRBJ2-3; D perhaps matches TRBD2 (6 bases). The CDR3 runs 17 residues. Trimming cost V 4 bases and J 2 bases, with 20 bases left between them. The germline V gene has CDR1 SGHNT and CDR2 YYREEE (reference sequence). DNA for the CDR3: TGTGCCAGCAGCGGTAAGGATAGCGGAACATTCACAGATACGCAGTATTTT. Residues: CASSGKDSGTFTDTQYF.

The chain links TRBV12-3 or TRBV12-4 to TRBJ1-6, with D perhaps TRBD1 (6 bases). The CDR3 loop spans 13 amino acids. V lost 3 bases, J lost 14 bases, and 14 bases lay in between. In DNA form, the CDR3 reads TGTGCCAGCAGTTTTTACAAGGGGGTCACCCTCCACTTT. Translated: CASSFYKGVTLHF.

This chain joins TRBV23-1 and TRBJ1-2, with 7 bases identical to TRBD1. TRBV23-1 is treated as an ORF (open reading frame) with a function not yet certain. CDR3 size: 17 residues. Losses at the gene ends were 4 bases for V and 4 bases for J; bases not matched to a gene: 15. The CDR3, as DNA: TGCGCCAGCAGTCTACCAGAAGAGACAGGGTTTAGCTATGGCTACACCTTC. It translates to CASSLPEETGFSYGYTF.

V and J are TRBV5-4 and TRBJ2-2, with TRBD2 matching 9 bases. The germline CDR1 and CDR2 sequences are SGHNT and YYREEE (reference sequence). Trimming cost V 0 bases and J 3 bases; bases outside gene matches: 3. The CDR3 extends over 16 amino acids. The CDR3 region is CASSLEAGGYTGELFF. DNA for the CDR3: TGTGCCAGCAGCTTGGAGGCGGGAGGGTACACCGGGGAGCTGTTTTTT.

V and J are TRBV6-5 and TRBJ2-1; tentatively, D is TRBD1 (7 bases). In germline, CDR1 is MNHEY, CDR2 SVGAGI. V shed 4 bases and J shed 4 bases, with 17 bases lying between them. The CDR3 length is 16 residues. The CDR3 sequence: CASSLRAEGAYNEQFF. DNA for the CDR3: TGTGCCAGCAGTTTGCGAGCGGAGGGGGCATACAATGAGCAGTTCTTC.

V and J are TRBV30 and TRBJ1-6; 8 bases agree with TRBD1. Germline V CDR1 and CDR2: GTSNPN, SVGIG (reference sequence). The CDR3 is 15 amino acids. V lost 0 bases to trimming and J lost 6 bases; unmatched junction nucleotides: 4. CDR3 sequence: CAWSVTGGINSPLHF. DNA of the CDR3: TGTGCCTGGAGTGTAACAGGGGGTATTAATTCACCCCTCCACTTT.